This T cell receptor (beta chain) was identified in a study of blood T cell repertoires in COVID-19. Study context: There were acute and convalescent COVID-19 samples, and they came from the United States, Italy and Spain. PBMCs, B-cell-depleted T cells, or T cells were the source of the cDNA or gDNA that made up the material.

The CDR3 length is 18 residues. From germline, CDR1 is SGHRS and CDR2 YFSETQ. Trimming shortened V by 1 base and J by 3 bases, and 19 bases separated the two germline ends. Patients from Seattle were sampled longitudinally, starting during active infection. Under the authors' procedure: Amplification with reference gene primers provided the estimates of nucleated cell counts. The repertoire was sequenced with immunoSEQ multiplex PCR; TCRdb's copy has only in-frame clones and lacks some. The V and J calls and the clone size are those of that table, but D and trimming were determined from the DNA. Counted here are about 250,000 clones, nearly 90% occurring once; the ten biggest clones make up 2.1%.

Sequencing input: peripheral blood. J is TRBJ1-4 and V is TRBV5-1, with D perhaps TRBD1 (5 bases). The receptor comes from a woman in her sixties with COVID-19, enrolled during active disease. The CDR3 DNA sequence: TGCGCCAGCAGCTTGTCTCTTGATGGCAGGGAAGCTAATGAAAAACTGTTTTTT. Translating gives CASSLSLDGREANEKLFF.